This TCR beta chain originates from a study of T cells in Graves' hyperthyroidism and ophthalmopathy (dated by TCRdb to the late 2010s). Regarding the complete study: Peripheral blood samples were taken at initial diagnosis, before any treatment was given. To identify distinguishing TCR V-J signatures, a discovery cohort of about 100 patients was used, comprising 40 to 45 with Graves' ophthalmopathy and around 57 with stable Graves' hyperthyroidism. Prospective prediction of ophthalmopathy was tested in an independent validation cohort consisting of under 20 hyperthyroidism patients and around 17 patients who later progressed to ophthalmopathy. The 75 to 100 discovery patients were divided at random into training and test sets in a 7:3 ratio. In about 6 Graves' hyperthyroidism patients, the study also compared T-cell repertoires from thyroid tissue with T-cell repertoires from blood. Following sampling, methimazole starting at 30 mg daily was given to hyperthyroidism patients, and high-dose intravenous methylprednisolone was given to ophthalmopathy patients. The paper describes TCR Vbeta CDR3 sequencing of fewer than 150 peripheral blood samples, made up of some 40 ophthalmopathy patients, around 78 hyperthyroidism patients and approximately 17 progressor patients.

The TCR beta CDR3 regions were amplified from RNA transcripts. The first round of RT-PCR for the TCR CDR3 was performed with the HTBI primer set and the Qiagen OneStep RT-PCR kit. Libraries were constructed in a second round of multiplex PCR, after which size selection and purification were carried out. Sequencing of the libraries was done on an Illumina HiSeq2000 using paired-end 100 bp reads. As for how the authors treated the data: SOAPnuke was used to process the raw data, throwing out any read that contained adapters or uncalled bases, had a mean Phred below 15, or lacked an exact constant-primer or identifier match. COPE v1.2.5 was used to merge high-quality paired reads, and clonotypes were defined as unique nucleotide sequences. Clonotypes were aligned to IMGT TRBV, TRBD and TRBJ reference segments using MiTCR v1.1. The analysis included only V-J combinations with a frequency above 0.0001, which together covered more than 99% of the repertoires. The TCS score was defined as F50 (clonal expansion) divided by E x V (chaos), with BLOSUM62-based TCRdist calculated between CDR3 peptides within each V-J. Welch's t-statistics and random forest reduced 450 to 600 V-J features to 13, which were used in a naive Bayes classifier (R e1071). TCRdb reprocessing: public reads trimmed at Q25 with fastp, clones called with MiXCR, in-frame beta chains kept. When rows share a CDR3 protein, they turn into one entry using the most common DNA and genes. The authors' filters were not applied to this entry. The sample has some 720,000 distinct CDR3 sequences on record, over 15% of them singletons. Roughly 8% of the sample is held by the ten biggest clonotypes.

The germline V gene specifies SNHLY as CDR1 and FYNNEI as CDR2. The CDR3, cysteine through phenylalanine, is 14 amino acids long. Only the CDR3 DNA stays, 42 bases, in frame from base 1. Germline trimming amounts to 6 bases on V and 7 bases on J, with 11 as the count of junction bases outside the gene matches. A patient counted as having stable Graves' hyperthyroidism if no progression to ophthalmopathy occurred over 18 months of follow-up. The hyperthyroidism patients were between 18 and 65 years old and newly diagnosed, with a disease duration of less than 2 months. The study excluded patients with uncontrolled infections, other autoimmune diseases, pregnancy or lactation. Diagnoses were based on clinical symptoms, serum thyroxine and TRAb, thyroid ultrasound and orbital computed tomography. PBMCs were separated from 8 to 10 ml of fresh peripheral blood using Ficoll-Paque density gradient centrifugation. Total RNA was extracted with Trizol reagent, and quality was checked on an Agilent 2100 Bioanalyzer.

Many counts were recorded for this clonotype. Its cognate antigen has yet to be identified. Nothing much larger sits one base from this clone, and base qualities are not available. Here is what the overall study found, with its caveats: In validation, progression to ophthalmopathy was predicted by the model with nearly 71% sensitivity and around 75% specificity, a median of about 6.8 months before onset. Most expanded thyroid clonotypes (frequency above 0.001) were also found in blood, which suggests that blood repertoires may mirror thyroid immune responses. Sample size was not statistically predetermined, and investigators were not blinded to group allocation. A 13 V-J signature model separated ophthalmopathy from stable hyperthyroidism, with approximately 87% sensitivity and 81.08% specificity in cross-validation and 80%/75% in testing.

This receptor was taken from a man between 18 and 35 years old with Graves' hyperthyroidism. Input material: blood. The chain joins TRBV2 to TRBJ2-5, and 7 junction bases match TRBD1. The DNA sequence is TGTGCCAGCAGCCCAGGACAGGTGTGGGGGACCCAGTACTTC. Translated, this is CASSPGQVWGTQYF.